The present T cell receptor (beta chain) was sequenced within a study of cytomegalovirus exposure and HLA in healthy donors. General study results and limits: In an earlier analysis, in fewer than 700 donors, most V segments appeared productive either ~90% or ~30% of the time.

The CDR3 runs 15 residues. Germline CDR1 SEHNR, CDR2 FQNEAQ (reference sequence). Germline trimming cut 3 bases from V and 7 bases from J; bases unmatched to any gene: 6. Details on this clone: No antigen is known for it.

PCR amplification relied on 60 Vbeta primers (plus 13 Jbeta primers). The protocol was immunoSEQ multiplex PCR, while the TCRdb copy is restricted to in-frame clones and leaves out a portion. The sample has approximately 120,000 clones, 85% seen once. Likely unrecorded immune exposures existed in these nominally healthy donors. Sequences were obtained from PBMCs. V usage is TRBV7-9 and J usage is TRBJ2-1; 10 bases line up with TRBD1. The clonotype comes from a woman aged 25 to 39 in good health and CMV-seropositive. The CDR3 nucleotides are TGTGCCAGCAGCTTTTCCGGGACAGGGGTGAATGAGCAGTTCTTC. Its translation: CASSFSGTGVNEQFF.